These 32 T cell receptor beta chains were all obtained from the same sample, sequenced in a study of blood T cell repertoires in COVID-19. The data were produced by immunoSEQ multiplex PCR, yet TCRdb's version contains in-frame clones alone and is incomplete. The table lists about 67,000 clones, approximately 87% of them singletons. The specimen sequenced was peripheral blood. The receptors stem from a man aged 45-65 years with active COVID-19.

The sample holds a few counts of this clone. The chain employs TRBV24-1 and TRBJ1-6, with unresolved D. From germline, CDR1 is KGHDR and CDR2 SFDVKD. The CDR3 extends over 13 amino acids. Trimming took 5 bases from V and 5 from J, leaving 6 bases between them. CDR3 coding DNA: TGTGCCACCAGTGCCACGGATAATTCACCCCTCCACTTT. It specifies CATSATDNSPLHF.

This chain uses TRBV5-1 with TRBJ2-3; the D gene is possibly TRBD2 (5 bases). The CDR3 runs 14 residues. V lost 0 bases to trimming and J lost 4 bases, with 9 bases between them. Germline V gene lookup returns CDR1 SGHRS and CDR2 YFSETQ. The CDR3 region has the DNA TGCGCCAGCAGCTTGGCAGGTAGCGCAGATACGCAGTATTTT. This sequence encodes CASSLAGSADTQYF.

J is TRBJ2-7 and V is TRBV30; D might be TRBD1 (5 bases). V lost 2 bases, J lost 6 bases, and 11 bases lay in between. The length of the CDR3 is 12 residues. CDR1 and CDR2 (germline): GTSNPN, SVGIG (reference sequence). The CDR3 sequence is CAWSQGMGEQYF. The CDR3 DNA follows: TGTGCCTGGAGTCAGGGCATGGGCGAGCAGTACTTC.

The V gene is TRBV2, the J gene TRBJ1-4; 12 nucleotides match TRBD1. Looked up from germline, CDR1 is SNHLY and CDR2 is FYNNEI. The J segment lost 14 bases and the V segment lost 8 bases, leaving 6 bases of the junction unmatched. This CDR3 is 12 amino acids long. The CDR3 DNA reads TGTGCCAGCCGGGACAGGGGGCCCCACCTGTTTTTT. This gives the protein CASRDRGPHLFF. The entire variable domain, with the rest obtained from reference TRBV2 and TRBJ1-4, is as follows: EPEVTQTPSHQVTQMGQEVILRCVPISNHLYFYWYRQILGQKVEFLVSFYNNEISEKSEIFDDQFSVERPDGSNFTLKIRSTKLEDSAMYFCASRDRGPHLFFGSGTQLSVL.

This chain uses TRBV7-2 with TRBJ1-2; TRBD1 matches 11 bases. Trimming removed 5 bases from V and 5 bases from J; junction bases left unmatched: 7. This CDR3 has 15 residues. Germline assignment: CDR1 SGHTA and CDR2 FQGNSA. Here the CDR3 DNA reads TGTGCCAGCAGCCCCCGGACAGGGGGCCGGTATGGCTACACCTTC. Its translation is CASSPRTGGRYGYTF.

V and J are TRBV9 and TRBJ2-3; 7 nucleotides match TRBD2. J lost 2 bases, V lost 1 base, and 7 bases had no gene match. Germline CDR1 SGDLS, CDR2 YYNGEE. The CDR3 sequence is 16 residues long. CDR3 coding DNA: TGTGCCAGCAGCGTATTTGGGGGAGGGGTCACAGATACGCAGTATTTT. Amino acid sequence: CASSVFGGGVTDTQYF. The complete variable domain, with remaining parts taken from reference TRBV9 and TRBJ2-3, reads DSGVTQTPKHLITATGQRVTLRCSPRSGDLSVYWYQQSLDQGLQFLIQYYNGEERAKGNILERFSAQQFPDLHSELNLSSLELGDSALYFCASSVFGGGVTDTQYFGPGTRLTVL.

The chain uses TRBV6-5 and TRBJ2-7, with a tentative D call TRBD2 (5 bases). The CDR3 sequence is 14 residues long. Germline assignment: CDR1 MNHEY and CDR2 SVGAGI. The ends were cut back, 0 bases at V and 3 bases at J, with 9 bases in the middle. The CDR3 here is CASSYSSGYYEQYF. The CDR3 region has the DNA TGTGCCAGCAGTTACTCGTCGGGGTACTACGAGCAGTACTTC.

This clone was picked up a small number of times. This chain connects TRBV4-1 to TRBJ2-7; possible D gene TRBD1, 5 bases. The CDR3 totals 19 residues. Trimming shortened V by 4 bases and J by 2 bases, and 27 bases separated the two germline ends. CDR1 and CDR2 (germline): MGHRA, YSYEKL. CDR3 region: CASSRYPLDISLPAYEQYF. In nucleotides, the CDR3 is TGCGCCAGCAGCCGATACCCGTTGGACATATCCCTACCGGCCTACGAGCAGTACTTC.

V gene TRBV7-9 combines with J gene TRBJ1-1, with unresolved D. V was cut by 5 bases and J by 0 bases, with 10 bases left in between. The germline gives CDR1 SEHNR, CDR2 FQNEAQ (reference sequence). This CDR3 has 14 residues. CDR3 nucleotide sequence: TGTGCCAGCAGCGCCCCACAGTTGAACACTGAAGCTTTCTTT. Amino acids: CASSAPQLNTEAFF.

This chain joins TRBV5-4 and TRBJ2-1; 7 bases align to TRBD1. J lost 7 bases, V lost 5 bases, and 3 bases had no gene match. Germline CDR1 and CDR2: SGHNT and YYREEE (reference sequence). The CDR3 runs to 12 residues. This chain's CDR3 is CASRRQGNEQFF. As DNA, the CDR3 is TGTGCCAGCAGACGACAGGGAAATGAGCAGTTCTTC.

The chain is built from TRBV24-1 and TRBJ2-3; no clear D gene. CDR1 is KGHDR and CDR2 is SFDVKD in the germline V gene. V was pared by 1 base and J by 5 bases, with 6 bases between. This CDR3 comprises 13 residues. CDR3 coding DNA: TGTGCCACCAGTGATTTCAGCGAAGATACGCAGTATTTT. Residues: CATSDFSEDTQYF.

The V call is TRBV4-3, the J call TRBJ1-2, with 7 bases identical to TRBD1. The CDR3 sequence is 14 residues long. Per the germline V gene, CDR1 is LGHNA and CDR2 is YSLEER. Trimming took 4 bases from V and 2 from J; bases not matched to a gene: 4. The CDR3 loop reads CASSPGQMNYGYTF. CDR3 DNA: TGCGCCAGCAGCCCGGGACAGATGAACTATGGCTACACCTTC.

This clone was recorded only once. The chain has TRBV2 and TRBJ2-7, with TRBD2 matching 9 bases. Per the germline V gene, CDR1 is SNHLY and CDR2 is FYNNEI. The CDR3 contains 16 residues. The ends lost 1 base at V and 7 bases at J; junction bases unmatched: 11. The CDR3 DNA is TGTGCCAGCAGTGAAGTGGTACTTGGGCGGGAGGGGGAGCAGTACTTC. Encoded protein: CASSEVVLGREGEQYF.

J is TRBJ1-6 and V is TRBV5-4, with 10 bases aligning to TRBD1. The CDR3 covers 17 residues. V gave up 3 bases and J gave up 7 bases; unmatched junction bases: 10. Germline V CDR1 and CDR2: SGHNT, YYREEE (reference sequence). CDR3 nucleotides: TGTGCCAGCAGCTCAACCCCGACAGGGGGCCGAAATTCACCCCTCCACTTT. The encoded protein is CASSSTPTGGRNSPLHF.

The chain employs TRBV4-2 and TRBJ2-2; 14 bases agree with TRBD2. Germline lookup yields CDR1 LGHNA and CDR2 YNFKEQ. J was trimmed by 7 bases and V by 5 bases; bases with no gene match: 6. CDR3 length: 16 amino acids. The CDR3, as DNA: TGTGCCAGCAGCACGACTAGCGGGGGGGCCAACGGGGAGCTGTTTTTT. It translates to CASSTTSGGANGELFF.

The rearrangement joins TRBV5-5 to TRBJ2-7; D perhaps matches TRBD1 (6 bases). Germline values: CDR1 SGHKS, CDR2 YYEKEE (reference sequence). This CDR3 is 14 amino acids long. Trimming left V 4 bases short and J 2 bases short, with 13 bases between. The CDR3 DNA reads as TGTGCCAGCAGCCTACAGGGACCTCCCTACGAGCAGTACTTC. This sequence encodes CASSLQGPPYEQYF.

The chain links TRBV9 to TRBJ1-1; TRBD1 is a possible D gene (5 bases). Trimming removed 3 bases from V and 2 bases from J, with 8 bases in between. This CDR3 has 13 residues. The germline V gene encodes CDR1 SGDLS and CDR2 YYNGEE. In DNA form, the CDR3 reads TGTGCCAGCAGCGGGGGGGACAACACTGAAGCTTTCTTT. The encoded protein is CASSGGDNTEAFF.

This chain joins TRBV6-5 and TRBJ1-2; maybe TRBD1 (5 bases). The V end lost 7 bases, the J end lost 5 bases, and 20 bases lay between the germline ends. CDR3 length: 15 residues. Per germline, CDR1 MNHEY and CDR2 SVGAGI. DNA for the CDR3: TGTGCCAGCACCTTGACAGAGTCTACCCCGTATGGCTACACCTTC. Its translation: CASTLTESTPYGYTF.

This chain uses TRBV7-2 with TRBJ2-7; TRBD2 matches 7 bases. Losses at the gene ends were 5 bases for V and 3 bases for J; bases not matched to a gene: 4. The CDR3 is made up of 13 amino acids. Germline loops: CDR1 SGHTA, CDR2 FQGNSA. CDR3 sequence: CASSLGEGYEQYF. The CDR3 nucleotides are TGTGCCAGCAGCCTCGGGGAGGGCTACGAGCAGTACTTC. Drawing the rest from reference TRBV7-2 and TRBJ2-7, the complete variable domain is GAGVSQSPSNKVTEKGKDVELRCDPISGHTALYWYRQSLGQGLEFLIYFQGNSAPDKSGLPSDRFSAERTGGSVSTLTIQRTQQEDSAVYLCASSLGEGYEQYFGPGTRLTVT.

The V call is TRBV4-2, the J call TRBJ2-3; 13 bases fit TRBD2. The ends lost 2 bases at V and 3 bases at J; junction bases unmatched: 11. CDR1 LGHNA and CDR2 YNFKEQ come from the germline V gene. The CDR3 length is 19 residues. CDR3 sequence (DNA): TGTGCCAGCAGCCAAAGCCCACTAGCGGGGGGGCCGGTGACAGATACGCAGTATTTT. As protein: CASSQSPLAGGPVTDTQYF.

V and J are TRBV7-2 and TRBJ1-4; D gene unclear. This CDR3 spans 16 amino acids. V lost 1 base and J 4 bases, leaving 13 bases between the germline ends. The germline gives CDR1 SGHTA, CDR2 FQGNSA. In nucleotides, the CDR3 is TGTGCCAGCAGCTTAGAAGGAGGGAGGTATAATGAAAAACTGTTTTTT. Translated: CASSLEGGRYNEKLFF.

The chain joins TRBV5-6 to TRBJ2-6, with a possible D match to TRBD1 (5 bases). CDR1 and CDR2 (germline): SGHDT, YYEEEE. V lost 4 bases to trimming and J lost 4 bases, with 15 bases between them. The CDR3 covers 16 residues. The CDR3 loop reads CASSRVGVNGANVLTF. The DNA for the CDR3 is TGTGCCAGCAGCCGGGTAGGGGTGAACGGGGCCAACGTCCTGACTTTC.

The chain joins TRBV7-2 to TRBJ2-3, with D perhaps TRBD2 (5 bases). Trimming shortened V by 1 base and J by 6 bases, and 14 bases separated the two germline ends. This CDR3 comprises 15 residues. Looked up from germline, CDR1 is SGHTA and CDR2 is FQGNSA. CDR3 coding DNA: TGTGCCAGCAGCTTAGGGGTTGCGGGCCTGGATACGCAGTATTTT. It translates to CASSLGVAGLDTQYF.

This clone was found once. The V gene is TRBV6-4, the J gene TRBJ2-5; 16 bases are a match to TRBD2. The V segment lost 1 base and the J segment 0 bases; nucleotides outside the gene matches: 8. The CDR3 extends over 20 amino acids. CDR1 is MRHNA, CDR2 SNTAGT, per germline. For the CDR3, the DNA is TGTGCCAGCAGTGACTTTGCCGGGACTAGCGGGAGGGAATACCAAGAGACCCAGTACTTC. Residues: CASSDFAGTSGREYQETQYF.

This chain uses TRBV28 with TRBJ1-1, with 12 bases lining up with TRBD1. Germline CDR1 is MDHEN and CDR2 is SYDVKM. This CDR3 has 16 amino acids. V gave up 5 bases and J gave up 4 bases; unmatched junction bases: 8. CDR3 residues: CASSLGTGGASTEAFF. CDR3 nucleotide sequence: TGTGCCAGCAGTCTCGGGACAGGGGGCGCGAGCACTGAAGCTTTCTTT.

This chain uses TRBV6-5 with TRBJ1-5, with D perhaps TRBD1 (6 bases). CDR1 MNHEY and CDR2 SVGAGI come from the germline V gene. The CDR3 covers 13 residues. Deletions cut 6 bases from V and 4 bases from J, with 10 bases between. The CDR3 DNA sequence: TGTGCCAGCAGATCCACAGGGAATCAGCCCCAGCATTTT. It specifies CASRSTGNQPQHF.

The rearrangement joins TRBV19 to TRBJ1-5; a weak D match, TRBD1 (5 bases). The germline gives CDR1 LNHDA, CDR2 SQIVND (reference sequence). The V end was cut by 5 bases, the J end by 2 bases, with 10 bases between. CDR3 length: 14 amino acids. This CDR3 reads CASSFPGGNQPQHF. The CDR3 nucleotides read TGTGCCAGTAGTTTCCCGGGGGGCAATCAGCCCCAGCATTTT.

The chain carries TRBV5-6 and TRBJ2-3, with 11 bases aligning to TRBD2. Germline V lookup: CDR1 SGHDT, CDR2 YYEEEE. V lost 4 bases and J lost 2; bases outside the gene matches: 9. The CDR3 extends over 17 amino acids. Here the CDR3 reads CASSLPRTSGLTDTQYF. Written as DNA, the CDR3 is TGTGCCAGCAGCCTACCCAGGACTAGCGGGCTCACAGATACGCAGTATTTT.

This CDR3 reads CASSLPGQGAVNEQFF. The CDR3 DNA reads TGTGCCAGCAGTTTGCCCGGACAGGGGGCAGTTAATGAGCAGTTCTTC. This sequence joins TRBV28 and TRBJ2-1; 11 bases align to TRBD1. Germline loops: CDR1 MDHEN, CDR2 SYDVKM. After removal of 3 bases from V and 7 bases from J, the junction contained 8 bases not matched to a gene. There are 16 residues in the CDR3.

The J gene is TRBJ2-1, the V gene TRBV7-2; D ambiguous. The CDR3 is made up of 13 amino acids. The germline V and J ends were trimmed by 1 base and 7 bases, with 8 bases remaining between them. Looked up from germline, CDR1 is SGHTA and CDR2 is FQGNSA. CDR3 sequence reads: CASSLEAENEQFF. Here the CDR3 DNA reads TGTGCCAGCAGCTTAGAGGCGGAGAATGAGCAGTTCTTC.

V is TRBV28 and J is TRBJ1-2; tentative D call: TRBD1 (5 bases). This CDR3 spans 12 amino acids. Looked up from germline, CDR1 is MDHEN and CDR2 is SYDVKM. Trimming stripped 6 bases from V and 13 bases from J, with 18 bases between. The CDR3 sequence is CASRSTVALSTF. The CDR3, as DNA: TGTGCCAGCAGATCGACAGTTGCGTTAAGCACCTTC.

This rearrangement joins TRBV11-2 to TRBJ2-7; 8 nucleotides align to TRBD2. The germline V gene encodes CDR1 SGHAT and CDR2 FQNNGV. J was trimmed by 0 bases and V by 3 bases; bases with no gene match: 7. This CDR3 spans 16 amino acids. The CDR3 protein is CASSFGGGRSSYEQYF. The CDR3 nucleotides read TGTGCCAGCAGCTTCGGGGGGGGACGGAGCTCCTACGAGCAGTACTTC.